The following is a T cell receptor beta chain sequence with its context. Documented time point: naive CD8 control sorted from an acute-time-point sample. Surface staining used CD3, CD8 and CD45RO, with dead cells excluded. These data originate in a study of CD8 T cells in acute hepatitis C reinfection. Study in general: CD8+ T cells specific for HCV NS3-1073 were sequenced.

Data came from immunoSEQ multiplex PCR; TCRdb stores just in-frame clones and leaves some out. In the table there are over 30,000 clones, roughly 85% of which are singletons. The origin of this receptor is a young woman who spontaneously cleared hepatitis C infection. Input material: naive CD8+ T cells from PBMCs.

The CDR3 here is CASSYGGGDIQYF. CDR3 coding DNA: TGTGCCAGCAGTTACGGCGGGGGGGACATTCAGTACTTC. The genes are TRBV6-5 and TRBJ2-4, with 9 nucleotides matching TRBD2. V lost 2 bases, J lost 8 bases, and 1 base stayed unmatched. In germline, CDR1 is MNHEY, CDR2 SVGAGI. This CDR3 contains 13 residues.